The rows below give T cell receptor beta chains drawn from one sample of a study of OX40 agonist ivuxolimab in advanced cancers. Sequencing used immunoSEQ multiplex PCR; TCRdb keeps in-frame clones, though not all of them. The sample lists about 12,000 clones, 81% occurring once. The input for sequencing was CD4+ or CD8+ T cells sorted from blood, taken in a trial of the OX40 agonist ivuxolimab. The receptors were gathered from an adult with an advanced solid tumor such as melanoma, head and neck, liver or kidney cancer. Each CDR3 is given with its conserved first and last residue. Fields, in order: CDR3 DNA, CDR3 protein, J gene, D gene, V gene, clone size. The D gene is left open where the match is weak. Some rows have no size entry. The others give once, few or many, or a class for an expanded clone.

cdr3_nt: TGTGCCAGCAGCTTAACAGGCCTCAATGAGCAGTTCTTC; cdr3_aa: CASSLTGLNEQFF; j_call: TRBJ2-1; d_call: NA; v_call: TRBV7-9; clone_size: NA
cdr3_nt: TGTGCCAGCAGTTCCGACAGGGAAGAAAGAACAGATACGCAGTATTTT; cdr3_aa: CASSSDREERTDTQYF; j_call: TRBJ2-3; d_call: TRBD1; v_call: TRBV6-6; clone_size: few
cdr3_nt: TGTGCCAGCAGTTTAGGGAGTAATACGCAGTATTTT; cdr3_aa: CASSLGSNTQYF; j_call: TRBJ2-3; d_call: NA; v_call: TRBV27; clone_size: NA
cdr3_nt: TGTGCCAGCACCCGGACTAGCGGCACAGATACGCAGTATTTT; cdr3_aa: CASTRTSGTDTQYF; j_call: TRBJ2-3; d_call: TRBD2; v_call: TRBV6-6; clone_size: NA
cdr3_nt: TGTGCCAGCCAACCGGGACAGTCCTACGAGCAGTACTTC; cdr3_aa: CASQPGQSYEQYF; j_call: TRBJ2-7; d_call: TRBD1; v_call: TRBV28; clone_size: once
cdr3_nt: TGTGCCACCAGCAGAGATACGCGGCAGATCTTATATGGCTACACCTTC; cdr3_aa: CATSRDTRQILYGYTF; j_call: TRBJ1-2; d_call: NA; v_call: TRBV15; clone_size: NA
cdr3_nt: TGTGCCACCAGCAGTAGGACAGGGGGTTTGGGGAACACCGGGGAGCTGTTTTTT; cdr3_aa: CATSSRTGGLGNTGELFF; j_call: TRBJ2-2; d_call: TRBD1; v_call: TRBV15; clone_size: NA
cdr3_nt: TGTGCCAGCTCAGGCCGGGAGACCCAGTACTTC; cdr3_aa: CASSGRETQYF; j_call: TRBJ2-5; d_call: NA; v_call: TRBV18; clone_size: NA
cdr3_nt: TGTGCCAGCGGAAGCGGGGTCGATGAGCAGTTCTTC; cdr3_aa: CASGSGVDEQFF; j_call: TRBJ2-1; d_call: TRBD2; v_call: TRBV19; clone_size: NA
cdr3_nt: TGCGCCAGCAGCCAAGAAGACAACTCGTACGAGCAGTACTTC; cdr3_aa: CASSQEDNSYEQYF; j_call: TRBJ2-7; d_call: NA; v_call: TRBV5-4; clone_size: NA
cdr3_nt: TGTGCCAGCAGCTTAGGGGGACAGCTCAATGAAAAACTGTTTTTT; cdr3_aa: CASSLGGQLNEKLFF; j_call: TRBJ1-4; d_call: TRBD1; v_call: TRBV7-6; clone_size: NA
cdr3_nt: TGTGCCAGCAGCGACGGGACTCGAGCGGATACGCAGTATTTT; cdr3_aa: CASSDGTRADTQYF; j_call: TRBJ2-3; d_call: NA; v_call: TRBV5-4; clone_size: NA
cdr3_nt: TGTGCCAGCTGTCAACGGACAGGTTACAATGAGCAGTTCTTC; cdr3_aa: CASCQRTGYNEQFF; j_call: TRBJ2-1; d_call: TRBD1; v_call: TRBV27; clone_size: once
cdr3_nt: TGTGCCAGCAGGGCAGGTACTGAAGCTTTCTTT; cdr3_aa: CASRAGTEAFF; j_call: TRBJ1-1; d_call: NA; v_call: TRBV6-1; clone_size: NA
cdr3_nt: TGTGCCAGCAGGTCGGACGGCTACACCTTC; cdr3_aa: CASRSDGYTF; j_call: TRBJ1-2; d_call: NA; v_call: TRBV2; clone_size: NA
cdr3_nt: TGCGCCAGCAGCCAAGAACTAGCGGCTTCCAATGAGCAGTTCTTC; cdr3_aa: CASSQELAASNEQFF; j_call: TRBJ2-1; d_call: TRBD2; v_call: TRBV4-1; clone_size: NA
cdr3_nt: TGTGCCAGCAGTTCACTAGCGGGGCCCTCCTACAATGAGCAGTTCTTC; cdr3_aa: CASSSLAGPSYNEQFF; j_call: TRBJ2-1; d_call: TRBD2; v_call: TRBV28; clone_size: NA
cdr3_nt: TGTGCCAGCAGCCAAGGGTACGGACTAGCGGGAGTGCTAGATGAGCAGTTCTTC; cdr3_aa: CASSQGYGLAGVLDEQFF; j_call: TRBJ2-1; d_call: TRBD2; v_call: TRBV14; clone_size: NA
cdr3_nt: TGTGCCAGCAGTGCCAACCGCTACTACGAGCAGTACTTC; cdr3_aa: CASSANRYYEQYF; j_call: TRBJ2-7; d_call: NA; v_call: TRBV6-1; clone_size: NA
cdr3_nt: TGTGCCAGCAGTTTAGGAGGGTTTGAGCAGTTCTTC; cdr3_aa: CASSLGGFEQFF; j_call: TRBJ2-1; d_call: NA; v_call: TRBV27; clone_size: NA
cdr3_nt: TGTGCCCTCCTGAGGGGGCACGAGCAGTACTTC; cdr3_aa: CALLRGHEQYF; j_call: TRBJ2-7; d_call: TRBD1; v_call: TRBV7-2; clone_size: NA
cdr3_nt: TGTGCCAGCAGCTTAAATGGTTTAGCGGGAGGATACAATGAGCAGTTCTTC; cdr3_aa: CASSLNGLAGGYNEQFF; j_call: TRBJ2-1; d_call: TRBD2; v_call: TRBV11-1; clone_size: few
cdr3_nt: TGTGCCAGCACTCCCCGAGGGAGCGGTTACGGCACAGATACGCAGTATTTT; cdr3_aa: CASTPRGSGYGTDTQYF; j_call: TRBJ2-3; d_call: NA; v_call: TRBV28; clone_size: once
cdr3_nt: TGTGCCAGCAGCTGGAGTGGCGTCACAGATACGCAGTATTTT; cdr3_aa: CASSWSGVTDTQYF; j_call: TRBJ2-3; d_call: NA; v_call: TRBV7-6; clone_size: NA
cdr3_nt: TGCGCCAGCAGCCAAATCCCCGGGACTAGCGCCGTCCAAGAGACCCAGTACTTC; cdr3_aa: CASSQIPGTSAVQETQYF; j_call: TRBJ2-5; d_call: TRBD2; v_call: TRBV4-3; clone_size: NA
cdr3_nt: TGTGCCAGCAGTTTAGCGGGCCCCACAGATACGCAGTATTTT; cdr3_aa: CASSLAGPTDTQYF; j_call: TRBJ2-3; d_call: TRBD2; v_call: TRBV6-5; clone_size: NA
cdr3_nt: TGCGCCAGCAGCCATCCTGAGTGGACTAGCGGGAGCTACGAGCAGTACTTC; cdr3_aa: CASSHPEWTSGSYEQYF; j_call: TRBJ2-7; d_call: TRBD2; v_call: TRBV4-1; clone_size: NA
cdr3_nt: TGTGCCAGCAGCATATCGAGCGGGTCCTACGAGCAGTACTTC; cdr3_aa: CASSISSGSYEQYF; j_call: TRBJ2-7; d_call: NA; v_call: TRBV11-2; clone_size: NA
cdr3_nt: TGCGCCAGCAGCCCGACTAGCAGGGCAGGGGCCTACGAGCAGTACTTC; cdr3_aa: CASSPTSRAGAYEQYF; j_call: TRBJ2-7; d_call: NA; v_call: TRBV4-3; clone_size: NA
cdr3_nt: TGTGCCAGTAGTGCAGAGCGGGAGCCAGTGGAGACCCAGTACTTC; cdr3_aa: CASSAEREPVETQYF; j_call: TRBJ2-5; d_call: TRBD2; v_call: TRBV19; clone_size: medium-sized
cdr3_nt: TGTGCCAGCAGTTACAGGGACAGGGCGGGCTACGAGCAGTACTTC; cdr3_aa: CASSYRDRAGYEQYF; j_call: TRBJ2-7; d_call: TRBD1; v_call: TRBV6-5; clone_size: NA
cdr3_nt: TGTGCCAGCAGCACCAGCGGGATCCTCACAGATACGCAGTATTTT; cdr3_aa: CASSTSGILTDTQYF; j_call: TRBJ2-3; d_call: TRBD2; v_call: TRBV9; clone_size: NA
cdr3_nt: TGTGCCAGCAGAGGGCTCAGGGTCGCCCGGGAGACCCAGTACTTC; cdr3_aa: CASRGLRVARETQYF; j_call: TRBJ2-5; d_call: NA; v_call: TRBV2; clone_size: NA
cdr3_nt: TGTGCCAGCAGACCATACACTGGGAACAGCGAGCAGTACTTC; cdr3_aa: CASRPYTGNSEQYF; j_call: TRBJ2-7; d_call: NA; v_call: TRBV27; clone_size: NA
cdr3_nt: TGTGCCAGCAGCTTGTGGGGGTGGGACAGATCCTACGAGCAGTACTTC; cdr3_aa: CASSLWGWDRSYEQYF; j_call: TRBJ2-7; d_call: TRBD1; v_call: TRBV5-6; clone_size: NA
cdr3_nt: TGTGCCAGCAGCTTAGCCACCGGGATGTACAATGAGCAGTTCTTC; cdr3_aa: CASSLATGMYNEQFF; j_call: TRBJ2-1; d_call: NA; v_call: TRBV7-9; clone_size: NA